Sequencing of this T cell receptor (beta chain) was carried out in a study of blood T cell repertoires in COVID-19. The table came from immunoSEQ multiplex PCR; TCRdb's copy has only in-frame clones and leaves some out. Here the sample spans just over 650,000 clones, more than 80% being singletons. CDR3 size: 15 residues. The germline gives CDR1 MGHRA, CDR2 YSYEKL. V lost 4 bases to trimming and J lost 4 bases; unmatched junction nucleotides: 9. This TCR was recovered from a woman younger than 35 with acute or convalescent COVID-19. The V gene is TRBV4-1, the J gene TRBJ1-2; the match to TRBD1 covers 7 bases. The sequenced sample was peripheral blood. The CDR3 protein is CASSPQTGLGYGYTF. Here the CDR3 DNA reads TGCGCCAGCAGCCCCCAGACAGGGTTGGGCTATGGCTACACCTTC.